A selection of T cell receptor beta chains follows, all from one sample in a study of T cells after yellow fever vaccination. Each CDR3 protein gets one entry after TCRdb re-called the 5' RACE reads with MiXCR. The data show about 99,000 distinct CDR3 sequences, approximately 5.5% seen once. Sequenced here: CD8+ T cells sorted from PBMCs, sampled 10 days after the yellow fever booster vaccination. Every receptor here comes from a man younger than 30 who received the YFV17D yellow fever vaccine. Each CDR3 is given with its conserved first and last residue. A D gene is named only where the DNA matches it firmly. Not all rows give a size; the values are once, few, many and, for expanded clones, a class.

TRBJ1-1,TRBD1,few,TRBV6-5,TGTGCCAGCAACTCAGGGGGACATGAAGCTTTCTTT,CASNSGGHEAFF
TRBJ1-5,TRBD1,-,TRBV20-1,TGCAGTGCTAAGAGGGGACAGTGGGGGGACCAGCCCCAGCATTTT,CSAKRGQWGDQPQHF
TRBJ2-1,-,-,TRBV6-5,TGTGCCAGCAGTTACTCGACGGGGTACAATGAGCAGTTCTTC,CASSYSTGYNEQFF
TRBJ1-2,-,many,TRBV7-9,TGTGCCAGCAGGGAAAGGACAGCGTCCTATGGCTACACCTTC,CASRERTASYGYTF
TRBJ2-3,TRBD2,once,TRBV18,TGTGCCAGCTCAGGGAGGGACGATACGCAGTATTTT,CASSGRDDTQYF
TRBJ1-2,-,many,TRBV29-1,TGCAGCGTTGGCCCCCCGAGTGGCTACACCTTC,CSVGPPSGYTF
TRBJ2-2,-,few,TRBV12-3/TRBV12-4,TGTGCCAGCACTCCCTTTGGGACCGGGGAGCTGTTTTTT,CASTPFGTGELFF
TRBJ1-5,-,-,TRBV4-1,TGCGCCAGCAGCCAGCAGGACGGAGGGGGTCAGCCCCAGCATTTT,CASSQQDGGGQPQHF
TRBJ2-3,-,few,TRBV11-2,TGTGCCAGCAGCTTAGGGGAGTACCCGGGATTCGGAACAGATACGCAGTATTTT,CASSLGEYPGFGTDTQYF
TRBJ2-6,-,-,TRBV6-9,TGTGCCAGCAGTTCCGTCGTCGGGGCCAACGTCCTGACTTTC,CASSSVVGANVLTF
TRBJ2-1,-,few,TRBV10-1,TGCGCCAGCAGTGCCAAGGGACCCCACCGTGTAGATGAGCAGTTCTTC,CASSAKGPHRVDEQFF
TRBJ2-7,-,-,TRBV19,TGTGCCAGTAGTGGGGGGAGTTCGGAGCAGTACTTC,CASSGGSSEQYF
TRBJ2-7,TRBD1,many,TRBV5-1,TGCGCCAGCAGCATGGGGACAGGGGGCTGGTACGAGCAGTACTTC,CASSMGTGGWYEQYF
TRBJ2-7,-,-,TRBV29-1,TGCAGCGTTGCCGGACCAAGGGCGGAGTTATACGAGCAGTACTTC,CSVAGPRAELYEQYF
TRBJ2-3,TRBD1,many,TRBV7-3,TGTGCCAGCAGCCCCGGGACAGGGGGAGCAGATACGCAGTATTTT,CASSPGTGGADTQYF
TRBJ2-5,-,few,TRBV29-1,TGCAGCGTACAAGAGACCCAGTACTTC,CSVQETQYF
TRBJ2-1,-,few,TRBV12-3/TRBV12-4,TGTGCCAGCAGTAAAGGGGGGCGCACCTACAATGAGCAGTTCTTC,CASSKGGRTYNEQFF
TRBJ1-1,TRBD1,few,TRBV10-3,TGTGCCATCAGTGATGGCAGGGGGTTTACTGAAGCTTTCTTT,CAISDGRGFTEAFF
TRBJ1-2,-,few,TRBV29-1,TGCAGCGTTTTCTTGGCGGGGGGTGGCTATGGCTACACCTTC,CSVFLAGGGYGYTF
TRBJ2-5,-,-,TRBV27,TGTGCCAGCAGTATGGGATACCAAGAGACCCAGTACTTC,CASSMGYQETQYF
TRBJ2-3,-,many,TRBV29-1,TGCAGCGTTGGAGGGTTGATCGGGACGCACAGCACAGATACGCAGTATTTT,CSVGGLIGTHSTDTQYF
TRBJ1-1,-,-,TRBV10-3,TGTGCCATCCACAGGGATATAAACACTGAAGCTTTCTTT,CAIHRDINTEAFF
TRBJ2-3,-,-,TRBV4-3,TGCGCCAGCAGCCCTTCGCACGGACAGACTACAGATACGCAGTATTTT,CASSPSHGQTTDTQYF
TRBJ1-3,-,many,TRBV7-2,TGTGCCAGCAGCTCACGGGGAGTGGGCCGCTCTGGAAACACCATATATTTT,CASSSRGVGRSGNTIYF
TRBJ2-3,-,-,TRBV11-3,TGTGCCAGCAGCTCGACAGTGGGAAGAGATACGCAGTATTTT,CASSSTVGRDTQYF
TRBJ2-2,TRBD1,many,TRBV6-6,TGTGCCAGCAGTTTCTCCCTCCGGGACAGGGGCACCGGGGAGCTGTTTTTT,CASSFSLRDRGTGELFF
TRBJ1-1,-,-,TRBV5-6,TGTGCCAGCAGCTTTGCGGTAGCTGAAGCTTTCTTT,CASSFAVAEAFF
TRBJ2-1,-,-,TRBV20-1,TGCAGTGCTAGGACTGGAACATTGCCGGGTGAGCAGTTCTTC,CSARTGTLPGEQFF
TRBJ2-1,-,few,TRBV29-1,TGCAGCGTTGAAAGGAGAGGGGAGCAGTTCTTC,CSVERRGEQFF
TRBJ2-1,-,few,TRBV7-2,TGTGCCAGCAGCCCCCTCCATAGCGGCAGCCAGTTCTTC,CASSPLHSGSQFF
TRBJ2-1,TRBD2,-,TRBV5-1,TGCGCCAGCAGCTTGGCCTCGGGGGGGATAAACAATGAGCAGTTCTTC,CASSLASGGINNEQFF